Shown below are 10 T cell receptor beta chains from a single sample sequenced in a study of regulatory T cells in long-lasting Graves disease. Libraries of TCR beta came from iRepertoire HTBI primers plus Arm-PCR of CDR3 regions. TCRdb independently ran MiXCR on the multiplex PCR reads; one entry per CDR3 protein. The sample yields a few hundred thousand distinct CDR3 sequences, roughly 12% seen once. Time point in this sample: newly diagnosed GD, antithyroid drugs for less than 3 months. RNA isolated from PBMCs was used to make the TCR library. A further study also used this sample, focusing on T cells in Graves' hyperthyroidism and ophthalmopathy.

Sequencing was performed on peripheral blood mononuclear cells (PBMCs), taken at new diagnosis, from a patient treated with antithyroid drugs. Receptor source: a man aged 30 to 45 with Graves disease.

Regarding this clonotype: A much larger clone lies a single base off, so this may be a read error. This rearrangement joins TRBV20-1 to TRBJ2-3, with 8 bases aligning to TRBD1. V gave up 5 bases and J gave up 4 bases; unmatched junction bases: 8. Germline CDR1 DFQATT, CDR2 SNEGSKA (reference sequence). The CDR3 is 14 amino acids. In nucleotides, the CDR3 is TGCAGTGCTTGGACAGGGAAGACGGCAGATACGCAGTATTTT. This gives the protein CSAWTGKTADTQYF.

The chain carries TRBV18 and TRBJ2-2; no clear D gene. V was shortened by 0 bases and J by 3 bases, with 5 bases between the two germline ends. The CDR3 contains 14 residues. Germline CDR1 and CDR2: KGHSH and LQKENI. CDR3 sequence: CASSPPADTGELFF. In DNA, the CDR3 is TGTGCCAGCTCACCACCGGCGGACACCGGGGAGCTGTTTTTT. The complete variable domain, with remaining parts taken from reference TRBV18 and TRBJ2-2, reads NAGVMQNPRHLVRRRGQEARLRCSPMKGHSHVYWYRQLPEEGLKFMVYLQKENIIDESGMPKERFSAEFPKEGPSILRIQQVVRGDSAAYFCASSPPADTGELFFGEGSRLTVL.

The V gene is TRBV12-3 or TRBV12-4, the J gene TRBJ1-5; 9 nucleotides line up with TRBD1. V lost 3 bases and J lost 2; bases outside the gene matches: 11. The CDR3 loop spans 18 amino acids. The chain's CDR3 is CASSLGGGQGKGNQPQHF. The DNA of the CDR3 is TGTGCCAGCAGTTTGGGAGGGGGACAGGGCAAAGGCAATCAGCCCCAGCATTTT.

This clonotype was seen a handful of times. The chain has TRBV19 and TRBJ2-7; 9 bases match TRBD1. This CDR3 has 18 residues. Germline CDR1 and CDR2: LNHDA and SQIVND (reference sequence). Germline trimming cut 0 bases from V and 2 bases from J; bases unmatched to any gene: 11. The CDR3 sequence is CASSIELIPGQGAYEQYF. In DNA, the CDR3 is TGTGCCAGTAGTATAGAGTTGATACCGGGACAGGGAGCCTACGAGCAGTACTTC.

This clonotype occurred many times. The chain links TRBV6-1 to TRBJ1-1, with D possibly TRBD1 on 5 matching bases. This CDR3 contains 13 residues. The ends were cut back, 10 bases at V and 3 bases at J, with 15 bases in the middle. Germline CDR1 reads MNHNS; CDR2 reads SASEGT. CDR3 bases: TGTGCCATGCCGGGGACTTCGGACACTGAAGCTTTCTTT. Translation gives CAMPGTSDTEAFF.

This clonotype was recorded at least ten times. The chain couples TRBV27 to TRBJ2-1; perhaps D is TRBD1 or TRBD2 (5 bases each). The CDR3 covers 13 residues. V was shortened by 9 bases and J by 3 bases, with 12 bases between the two germline ends. Germline values: CDR1 MNHEY, CDR2 SMNVEV (reference sequence). The CDR3 coding sequence is TGTGCCAGTGGGACCGCCAACTACAATGAGCAGTTCTTC. Protein: CASGTANYNEQFF.

J is TRBJ2-5 and V is TRBV5-1; D remains ambiguous. The germline CDR1 and CDR2 sequences are SGHRS and YFSETQ. The CDR3 covers 11 residues. The V gene lost 7 bases and the J gene lost 5 bases, with 9 bases spanning the gap. The CDR3 region is CASAQEETQYF. DNA for the CDR3: TGCGCCAGCGCCCAGGAGGAGACCCAGTACTTC.

This clonotype was detected only a few times. The gene calls are TRBV5-5 and TRBJ1-3; unclear D gene. In germline, CDR1 is SGHKS, CDR2 YYEKEE (reference sequence). This CDR3 is built from 13 residues. V was clipped by 7 bases and J by 0 bases, with 8 bases between them. The CDR3 is CASSRNSGNTIYF. The CDR3 DNA reads TGTGCCAGCTCCAGAAACTCTGGAAACACCATATATTTT.

This clonotype was seen more than once but under ten times. Written as DNA, the CDR3 is TGTGCCAGCTCACCAACTATAGTCGATGAGCAGTTCTTC. Protein sequence: CASSPTIVDEQFF. The J gene is TRBJ2-1, the V gene TRBV18; D is unclear. The CDR3 is 13 amino acids. V dropped 2 bases and J dropped 8 bases, with 10 bases sitting between them. Germline V gene data show CDR1 as KGHSH and CDR2 as LQKENI.

For this clonotype: This may come from a read error, since a much larger clone is one base off. V is TRBV29-1 and J is TRBJ1-1; D perhaps matches TRBD1 (5 bases). CDR1 is SQVTM and CDR2 is ANQGSEA in the germline V gene. V lost 7 bases and J lost 0, with 12 bases in between. This CDR3 is built from 13 residues. This CDR3 is CSAAGSMNTEAFF. The CDR3 bases are TGCAGCGCTGCAGGGAGCATGAACACTGAAGCTTTCTTT.